This TCR beta chain was captured in a study of blood T cell repertoires in COVID-19. Study summary: From the United States, Italy and Spain came samples of acute and convalescent COVID-19. PBMCs, B-cell-depleted T cells, or T cells provided the cDNA or gDNA that made up the material.

In the source study's methods: The assay estimated nucleated cells by amplifying reference gene primers. The protocol was immunoSEQ multiplex PCR, while the TCRdb copy is restricted to in-frame clones and leaves out a portion. V, J and clone size are taken as reported in that table, and D and trimming were inferred from the DNA itself. The table lists 240,000 or so clones, approximately 91% of them singletons. The V end lost 6 bases, the J end lost 0 bases, and 8 bases lay between the germline ends. This CDR3 contains 12 residues. Germline V gives CDR1 GTSNPN, CDR2 SVGIG (reference sequence). The TCR sequence derives from a woman in her twenties or thirties with acute or convalescent COVID-19. V is TRBV30 and J is TRBJ1-1, with D uncertain. Sequenced sample: peripheral blood. CDR3 residues: CACNQMNTEAFF. The CDR3 nucleotides read TGTGCCTGTAACCAGATGAACACTGAAGCTTTCTTT. Based on the CDR3 plus reference TRBV30 and TRBJ1-1, the full variable domain is SQTIHQWPATLVQPVGSPLSLECTVEGTSNPNLYWYRQAAGRGLQLLFYSVGIGQISSEVPQNLSASRPQDRQFILSSKKLLLSDSGFYLCACNQMNTEAFFGQGTRLTVV.